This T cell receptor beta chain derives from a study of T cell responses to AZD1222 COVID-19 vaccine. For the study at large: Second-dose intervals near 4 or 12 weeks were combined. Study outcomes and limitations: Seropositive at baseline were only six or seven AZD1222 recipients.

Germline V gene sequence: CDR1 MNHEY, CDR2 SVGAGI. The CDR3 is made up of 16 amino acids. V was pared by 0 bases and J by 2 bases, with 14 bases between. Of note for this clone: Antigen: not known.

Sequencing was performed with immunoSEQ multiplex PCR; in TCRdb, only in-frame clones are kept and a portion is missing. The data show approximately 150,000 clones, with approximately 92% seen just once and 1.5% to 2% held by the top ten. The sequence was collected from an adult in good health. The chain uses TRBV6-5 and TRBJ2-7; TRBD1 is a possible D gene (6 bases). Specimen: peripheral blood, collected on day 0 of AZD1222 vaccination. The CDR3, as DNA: TGTGCCAGCAGTTACTCAGAGACAGGATGGGCCTACGAGCAGTACTTC. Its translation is CASSYSETGWAYEQYF.